A single T cell receptor beta chain is shown here with its context. What it recognizes is unknown. This CDR3 contains 16 residues. V gave up 0 bases and J gave up 3 bases, with 14 bases separating them. Germline V gives CDR1 SGHAT, CDR2 FQDESV (reference sequence). CD4+ T cells from unexposed donors were obtained before the COVID-19 pandemic (2011-2018). After more than eight days of culture, CD4+ T cells were isolated. This sample was taken from a study of CD4 T cells in relation to SARS-CoV-2 and coronaviruses. Libraries were prepared by immunoSEQ multiplex PCR; TCRdb keeps only in-frame clonotypes and omits some of them. Among about 22,000 clones listed, around 72% were seen once.

Sequenced material: CD4+ T cells from PBMCs, cultured in vitro. This receptor was taken from a human donor in good health. J is TRBJ1-1 and V is TRBV11-1; a possible D gene is TRBD1 (5 bases). The CDR3: CASSLAVGSGDTEAFF. The CDR3 nucleotides read TGTGCCAGCAGCTTAGCGGTCGGGTCGGGGGACACTGAAGCTTTCTTT.